This TCR beta chain was sequenced for a study of control samples from healthy donors and cancer patients. The CDR3 has 11 residues. Germline V gene data show CDR1 as DFQATT and CDR2 as SNEGSKA (reference sequence). Profiled with immunoSEQ multiplex PCR; TCRdb holds only in-frame clones, not every one. The profile shows around 130,000 clones, approximately 91% of them singletons. J is TRBJ2-3 and V is TRBV20-1, with D tentatively TRBD2 (6 bases). Sequenced input: blood. The sequence was collected from a middle-aged man in good health. The chain's CDR3 is CGGESTDTQYF. The CDR3 region has the DNA TGCGGCGGGGAGAGCACAGATACGCAGTATTTT.